The 20 T cell receptor beta chains below were found in one sample sequenced in a study of T cell responses to AZD1222 COVID-19 vaccine. The data were produced by immunoSEQ multiplex PCR, yet TCRdb's version contains in-frame clones alone and is incomplete. The repertoire holds approximately 70,000 clones, with 80% to 90% as singletons. The sample consisted of peripheral blood, taken on day 0 of AZD1222 vaccination. These receptors all come from an adult in good health.

J is TRBJ1-1 and V is TRBV4-3; no clear D gene. Germline V gene lookup returns CDR1 LGHNA and CDR2 YSLEER. The V end lost 0 bases, the J end lost 4 bases, and 9 bases lay between the germline ends. The CDR3 spans 14 residues. The CDR3 DNA is TGCGCCAGCAGCCAAGATATATGGGTCACTGAAGCTTTCTTT. It codes for CASSQDIWVTEAFF.

This rearrangement joins TRBV2 to TRBJ1-4; TRBD1 might be the D (6 bases). The V end lost 7 bases, the J end lost 5 bases, and 14 bases lay between the germline ends. Germline CDR1 reads SNHLY; CDR2 reads FYNNEI. CDR3 length: 14 residues. As DNA, the CDR3 is TGTGCCAGCAACGGACAGATAAAAAATGAAAAACTGTTTTTT. Its translation: CASNGQIKNEKLFF.

V is TRBV18 and J is TRBJ2-5; D is ambiguous. Per the germline V gene, CDR1 is KGHSH and CDR2 is LQKENI. The length of the CDR3 is 13 residues. Between the trimmed V and J ends, which lost 6 bases and 5 bases, there was a span of 13 bases. CDR3 sequence: CASSVNNQETQYF. The DNA for the CDR3 is TGTGCCAGCTCCGTGAACAATCAGGAGACCCAGTACTTC.

V is TRBV5-6 and J is TRBJ2-7; 11 positions agree with TRBD1. In germline, CDR1 is SGHDT, CDR2 YYEEEE. J was trimmed by 6 bases and V by 1 base; bases with no gene match: 9. There are 16 residues in the CDR3. CDR3 protein: CASSLSRDRGIGEQYF. The DNA for the CDR3 is TGTGCCAGCAGCTTGTCCCGGGACAGGGGGATTGGCGAGCAGTACTTC.

This clone has a single count. This chain joins TRBV27 and TRBJ2-1, with 11 bases lining up with TRBD2. The CDR3 loop spans 17 amino acids. V lost 5 bases and J lost 0; bases outside the gene matches: 6. Germline V CDR1 and CDR2: MNHEY, SMNVEV (reference sequence). The CDR3 DNA follows: TGTGCCAGCAGTAGCCGTAGCGGGGGGGGCTCCTACAATGAGCAGTTCTTC. Translated, it gives CASSSRSGGGSYNEQFF.

The rearrangement uses TRBV7-2 and TRBJ1-5; 7 nucleotides align to TRBD1. From germline, CDR1 is SGHTA and CDR2 FQGNSA. After removal of 2 bases from V and 6 bases from J, the junction contained 7 bases not matched to a gene. The CDR3 spans 15 residues. The CDR3 DNA reads as TGTGCCAGCAGCTTAACGGGACAGCTCGGTCAGCCCCAGCATTTT. Its translation is CASSLTGQLGQPQHF.

The rearrangement joins TRBV4-1 to TRBJ1-2; a possible D gene is TRBD1 (5 bases). The germline CDR1 and CDR2 sequences are MGHRA and YSYEKL. V was pared by 0 bases and J by 4 bases, with 12 bases between. The CDR3 sequence is 15 residues long. The CDR3 loop reads CASSQERGGGYGYTF. The CDR3 DNA is TGCGCCAGCAGCCAAGAGCGCGGCGGGGGCTATGGCTACACCTTC.

This clone has a handful of counts. This rearrangement joins TRBV2 to TRBJ2-7; tentatively, D is TRBD1 (6 bases). Germline V CDR1 and CDR2: SNHLY, FYNNEI. CDR3 length: 13 amino acids. Trimming took off 6 bases at V and 4 bases at J, with 13 bases between the two ends. CDR3 loop: CASRGTNPYEQYF. The CDR3 region has the DNA TGTGCCAGCAGAGGGACAAATCCTTACGAGCAGTACTTC. Filled out from reference TRBV2 and TRBJ2-7, the complete variable domain reads EPEVTQTPSHQVTQMGQEVILRCVPISNHLYFYWYRQILGQKVEFLVSFYNNEISEKSEIFDDQFSVERPDGSNFTLKIRSTKLEDSAMYFCASRGTNPYEQYFGPGTRLTVT.

The rearrangement joins TRBV6-5 to TRBJ1-2; the match to TRBD1 covers 7 bases. After removal of 6 bases from V and 4 bases from J, the junction contained 5 bases not matched to a gene. The CDR3 sequence is 13 residues long. Germline assignment: CDR1 MNHEY and CDR2 SVGAGI. The CDR3 sequence: CASSRGQVYGYTF. The CDR3 DNA is TGTGCCAGCAGCCGAGGACAGGTCTATGGCTACACCTTC.

The chain is built from TRBV18 and TRBJ2-3; D not resolved. This CDR3 comprises 13 residues. The germline CDR1 and CDR2 sequences are KGHSH and LQKENI. The V and J ends lost 2 bases and 6 bases respectively, with 9 bases between them. CDR3 in DNA: TGTGCCAGCTCACCAAAAATGGCGGATACGCAGTATTTT. Translated: CASSPKMADTQYF.

This CDR3 reads CASSHGPGVLNSPLHF. The CDR3 coding sequence is TGTGCCAGCAGCCACGGACCAGGGGTCCTGAATTCACCCCTCCACTTT. The chain joins TRBV3-1 (or the pseudogene TRBV3-2) to TRBJ1-6, with a weak D call TRBD1 (6 bases). With 3 bases removed from V and 7 bases from J, the gap between germline ends came to 16 bases. This CDR3 has 16 residues. In germline, CDR1 is LGHDT, CDR2 YNNKEL (reference sequence).

This chain uses TRBV19 with TRBJ1-4; 7 nucleotides agree with TRBD1. Germline CDR1 LNHDA, CDR2 SQIVND (reference sequence). Trimming removed 4 bases from V and 15 bases from J; junction bases left unmatched: 14. The CDR3 is 14 residues long. The CDR3 region has the DNA TGTGCCAGTAGTAACCCAGGGGGAACGGTAACGATGTTTTTT. Encoded protein: CASSNPGGTVTMFF.

This chain connects TRBV3-1 (or the pseudogene TRBV3-2) to TRBJ1-3; perhaps TRBD1 as D (6 bases). The V end was cut by 4 bases, the J end by 3 bases, with 13 bases between. The CDR3 covers 15 residues. Germline assignment: CDR1 LGHDT and CDR2 YNNKEL (reference sequence). DNA for the CDR3: TGTGCCAGCAGCCCCAACAAGGACAGTGGAAACACCATATATTTT. Amino acid sequence: CASSPNKDSGNTIYF.

The V call is TRBV5-4, the J call TRBJ1-1; the D gene is possibly TRBD1 (6 bases). Trimming removed 0 bases from V and 5 bases from J, with 11 bases in between. This CDR3 contains 14 residues. Germline V gene data show CDR1 as SGHNT and CDR2 as YYREEE (reference sequence). The CDR3 region is CASSLAGGGTEAFF. CDR3 nucleotide sequence: TGTGCCAGCAGCTTGGCCGGAGGGGGTACTGAAGCTTTCTTT.

This sequence joins TRBV11-2 and TRBJ2-5, with 10 bases aligning to TRBD2. J gave up 4 bases and V 2 bases, and 7 bases lay outside the gene matches. The CDR3 is 16 amino acids. CDR1 and CDR2 from the germline V gene are SGHAT and FQNNGV. The CDR3 coding sequence is TGTGCCAGCAGCTTAAATAGCGGGGGGCCGGGAGAGACCCAGTACTTC. Protein product: CASSLNSGGPGETQYF.

The genes are TRBV9 and TRBJ2-5; 8 nucleotides align to TRBD2. CDR3 length: 15 residues. Germline assignment: CDR1 SGDLS and CDR2 YYNGEE. V lost 4 bases and J lost 5; bases outside the gene matches: 10. The CDR3 sequence is CASSFPGGGRETQYF. The CDR3 DNA reads TGTGCCAGCAGCTTCCCCGGGGGGGGCAGGGAGACCCAGTACTTC.

This chain connects TRBV21-1 to TRBJ1-5. TRBV21-1 is termed a pseudogene. The CDR3 is 19 amino acids. In DNA, the CDR3 is TGTGCCAGCAGCAAAGCGGATCCGGGTGTGTTAGTTGGCAATCAGCCCCAGCATTTT. This gives the protein CASSKADPGVLVGNQPQHF.

The gene calls are TRBV28 and TRBJ2-1; 11 bases agree with TRBD2. CDR3 length: 15 residues. The germline V gene encodes CDR1 MDHEN and CDR2 SYDVKM. The V segment lost 3 bases and the J segment 7 bases; nucleotides outside the gene matches: 5. Written as DNA, the CDR3 is TGTGCCAGCAGTTTGCCGACTAGCGGGGCGAATGAGCAGTTCTTC. Translating it yields CASSLPTSGANEQFF.

The rearrangement links TRBV19 to TRBJ2-7; a weak D match, TRBD1 (6 bases). This CDR3 spans 15 amino acids. The germline CDR1 and CDR2 sequences are LNHDA and SQIVND (reference sequence). The germline V and J ends were trimmed by 3 bases and 0 bases, with 12 bases remaining between them. The CDR3 is CASSMGTMSSYEQYF. In DNA, the CDR3 is TGTGCCAGTAGTATGGGGACAATGAGCTCCTACGAGCAGTACTTC.

The chain uses TRBV13 and TRBJ2-7; D is unresolved. Per germline, CDR1 PRHDT and CDR2 FYEKMQ (reference sequence). With 5 bases removed from V and 0 bases from J, the gap between germline ends came to 14 bases. CDR3 length equals 15 residues. This chain's CDR3 is CASSPYGLPSYEQYF. CDR3 in DNA: TGTGCCAGCAGCCCATACGGGTTACCCTCCTACGAGCAGTACTTC.